The next 10 T cell receptor beta chains were all read from a single sample in a study of tumor and adjacent non-tumor tissue in lung cancer. A modified ARM-PCR protocol with three rounds of nested PCR amplified TCRbeta. TCRdb reprocessed the multiplex PCR reads via MiXCR and lists one record per CDR3 protein. In the table there are 60,000 to 100,000 distinct CDR3 sequences, about 80% of which are singletons. This sample's RNA came from whole unsorted tissue. More than 3 cm separated this lung sample from the edge of the tumor. The sequencing input was distant non-tumor lung tissue. The receptors were gathered from a man between 65 and 85 years old with non-small cell lung cancer.

As to this clonotype: The conserved final phenylalanine or tryptophan is absent from the CDR3, which likely points to a read error. The chain combines TRBV29-1 with TRBJ2-7; 8 positions match TRBD2. The CDR3 loop spans 14 amino acids. With V trimmed by 4 bases and J by 7 bases, 12 bases remained unmatched. Germline values: CDR1 SQVTM, CDR2 ANQGSEA. Here the CDR3 reads CSVVRRGAGEEQYL. CDR3 coding DNA: TGCAGCGTTGTGAGGCGGGGGGCCGGCGAAGAGCAGTACTTA.

This clonotype was observed many times. J is TRBJ2-1 and V is TRBV6-5; 13 bases are a match to TRBD2. Trimming cost V 2 bases and J 15 bases; bases outside gene matches: 7. The CDR3 covers 14 residues. Germline V lookup: CDR1 MNHEY, CDR2 SVGAGI. The CDR3 here is CASSYIWTSGSMFF. In nucleotides, the CDR3 is TGTGCCAGCAGTTACATCTGGACTAGCGGGAGTATGTTCTTC.

On this clonotype itself: Being one base from a much bigger clone, this may be a read error. The chain is built from TRBV20-1 and TRBJ2-3; D is undetermined. CDR1 is DFQATT and CDR2 is SNEGSKA in the germline V gene (reference sequence). The CDR3 is 11 residues long. The CDR3 loop is CSARVSDKQYF. For the CDR3, the DNA is TGCAGTGCAAGGGTTTCAGATAAGCAGTATTTT.

V is TRBV29-1 and J is TRBJ2-3; 7 bases fit TRBD1. This CDR3 is 14 amino acids long. After removal of 6 bases from V and 14 bases from J, the junction contained 20 bases not matched to a gene. Germline lookup yields CDR1 SQVTM and CDR2 ANQGSEA. The CDR3 loop reads CSVPTGSSPDTWYF. The DNA of the CDR3 is TGCAGCGTCCCGACAGGGAGTAGCCCAGATACGTGGTATTTT.

Points on this clonotype: The missing conserved phenylalanine or tryptophan at the end of this CDR3 makes a read error likely. The V gene is TRBV20-1, the J gene TRBJ2-1; D is possibly TRBD2 (6 bases). In germline, CDR1 is DFQATT, CDR2 SNEGSKA (reference sequence). V lost 6 bases and J lost 3, with 12 bases in between. The CDR3 extends over 13 amino acids. The CDR3 sequence: CSAEDGGYNEQFS. The CDR3 nucleotides are TGCAGTGCCGAGGACGGGGGCTACAATGAGCAGTTCTCC.

To note about this clonotype: At one end the junction does not follow the germline gene, possibly because of a read error. The V and J genes are TRBV6-6 and TRBJ2-5, with TRBD2 matching 7 bases. This CDR3 has 16 residues. CDR1 is MNHNY and CDR2 is SVGAGI in the germline V gene (reference sequence). CDR3 nucleotides: TGTACCAGAAGTTACTCGAGGGGCGGGGGAAGGAAGACCCAGTACTTC. This gives the protein CTRSYSRGGGRKTQYF.

This chain uses TRBV12-3 or TRBV12-4 with TRBJ2-5; 9 nucleotides line up with TRBD2. The trim removed 6 bases at V and 5 bases at J, leaving 25 bases unmatched. This CDR3 region has 20 residues. The CDR3 sequence is CASRKSDHPTSGFPRETQYF. The DNA for the CDR3 is TGTGCCAGCAGAAAAAGCGACCACCCGACTAGCGGATTTCCCCGGGAGACCCAGTACTTC.

The chain is built from TRBV7-8 and TRBJ2-1; D gene unclear. V lost 1 base and J 12 bases, leaving 13 bases between the germline ends. The germline V gene encodes CDR1 SGHVS and CDR2 FQNEAQ. The CDR3 totals 13 residues. The CDR3 spells CASSLVMWDGQFF. CDR3 nucleotides: TGTGCCAGCAGCTTAGTGATGTGGGATGGGCAGTTCTTC. Full variable domain (missing parts from reference TRBV7-8 and TRBJ2-1): GAGVSQSPRYKVAKRGQDVALRCDPISGHVSLFWYQQALGQGPEFLTYFQNEAQLDKSGLPSDRFFAERPEGSVSTLKIQRTQQEDSAVYLCASSLVMWDGQFFGPGTRLTVL.

A note on this clonotype: The junction departs from germline at one end; a sequencing error may be responsible. The V gene is TRBV6-2 or TRBV6-3, the J gene TRBJ1-6; D call uncertain. CDR1 and CDR2 from the germline V gene are MNHEY and SVGEGT. The CDR3 loop spans 15 amino acids. The CDR3 DNA reads TGTGCCAACAGTAATCCTCGTGCTCTAAATTCACGCCTCCACTTT. Translated, it gives CANSNPRALNSRLHF.

Comments on this clonotype: This likely comes from a read error, as the CDR3 has no conserved phenylalanine or tryptophan at its end. V usage is TRBV6-5 and J usage is TRBJ1-1, with D hard to call. Germline CDR1 and CDR2: MNHEY and SVGAGI. The CDR3 totals 15 residues. The CDR3 nucleotides read TGTGCCTGCAGTTACTCGATCAGGATGAACACTGAAGCTTTCATT. It encodes CACSYSIRMNTEAFI.